This note documents a single T cell receptor beta chain sequence. The antigen it binds to is not known. No quality values exist for individual bases; no much larger clone is one base distant. Donors were healthy HIV-negative adults with no recently reported acute infections or vaccinations. Every donor was a Caucasian adult living in Nashville, Tennessee, USA. For unsorted samples, 100 million or so PBMCs were counted, and genomic DNA was extracted using the QIAamp DNA Blood Mini kit. After blood collection by leukapheresis, PBMCs were isolated using Ficoll-Histopaque density gradient centrifugation and then cryopreserved in the vapor phase of liquid nitrogen. From the germline V gene (reference sequence), CDR1 is SEHNR and CDR2 is FQNEAQ. V and J lose 7 bases and 3 bases, and a span of 13 bases separates them. The CDR3 measures 13 amino acids from cysteine to phenylalanine. Left in the record is the CDR3 DNA by itself, 39 bases read in frame from the first base.

These data come from a study of shared clonotypes between healthy human individuals (dated by TCRdb to about 2020). Context from the whole study: The cohort included three men and two women between 18 and 49 years of age. To estimate repertoire size and how much clonotype sharing occurs between individuals, the study deeply sequenced the blood TCR repertoires of 5 or 6 healthy adults. To increase sequencing depth and limit assay-specific biases, TCR repertoire library preparation and sequencing were carried out by different laboratories using diverse techniques. Each donor's leukapheresis produced roughly between roughly 0.85 and 10 billion PBMCs. The research as a whole found: Based on pairwise subsampling, the degree of clonotype sharing among donors was expected to be affected by sequencing depth. The small number of donors limited the genetic and exposure-history diversity represented. Sampling was restricted to blood, and TCR repertoires in tissues likely differ from the TCR repertoires found in blood.

TCR CDR3 regions were amplified from genomic DNA by multiplex PCR using the deep immunoSEQ assay. Genomic DNA extracted from each cell subset was distributed evenly over all wells of several immunoSEQ 96-well plates, and each plate served as one replicate. For unsorted PBMC, roughly 300 ng of genomic DNA, equivalent to around 30,000 T cell genomes, went into each replicate PCR. Unsorted PBMC genomic DNA was sequenced across ten immunoSEQ deep assay plates. Purified libraries were quantified with a Qubit 3.0 fluorometer, sized on a Bioanalyzer 2100, and re-quantified with the KAPA Library Quantification kit. A separate single-read 150-cycle Illumina NextSeq 550 flow cell was used to sequence each immunoSEQ 96-well plate. The paper's processing steps were these. Because the immunoSEQ output held only junctional sequences and lacked quality scores, the filtering could not match the filtering applied to full-length reads. To assign V/J genes and CDR3, sequences were annotated using PyIR, a Python wrapper for IgBLAST v1.9, with IMGT germline references. Reads were removed for weak V/J assignments (E-value above 1e-6), missing CDR3, stop codons, out-of-frame junctions, or ambiguous translated residues. V3J clonotypes were defined by identical inferred V gene, J gene, and CDR3 amino acid sequence. The percentage overlap between two repertoires was calculated by dividing the number of shared unique clonotypes by the size of the smaller repertoire. Repertoire richness was assessed with RTK rarefaction, the Chao1 estimator, and Recon v2.1 estimates of unobserved clonotypes. What TCRdb holds here is the immuneACCESS table cut down to in-frame rearrangements. Part of the clones is not present; checked against another copy, under half of the missing clones reflect an unresolved V gene, and the others are unexplained. That table gives V, J and clone size, and the DNA gave D and trimming. The table for this sample lists fewer than 600,000 clones; around 78% of them were counted only once. The top ten constitute about 12% of the sample.

The sample was PBMCs. Rearrangement joined TRBV7-9 to TRBJ2-7, with no D gene named confidently. The receptor comes from a woman in her thirties or forties in good health. Some clones in this sample may be carry-over from other donors' samples. CDR3 reads: CASTPLSDYEQYF. The DNA reads as follows: TGTGCCAGCACCCCACTGTCCGACTACGAGCAGTACTTC.